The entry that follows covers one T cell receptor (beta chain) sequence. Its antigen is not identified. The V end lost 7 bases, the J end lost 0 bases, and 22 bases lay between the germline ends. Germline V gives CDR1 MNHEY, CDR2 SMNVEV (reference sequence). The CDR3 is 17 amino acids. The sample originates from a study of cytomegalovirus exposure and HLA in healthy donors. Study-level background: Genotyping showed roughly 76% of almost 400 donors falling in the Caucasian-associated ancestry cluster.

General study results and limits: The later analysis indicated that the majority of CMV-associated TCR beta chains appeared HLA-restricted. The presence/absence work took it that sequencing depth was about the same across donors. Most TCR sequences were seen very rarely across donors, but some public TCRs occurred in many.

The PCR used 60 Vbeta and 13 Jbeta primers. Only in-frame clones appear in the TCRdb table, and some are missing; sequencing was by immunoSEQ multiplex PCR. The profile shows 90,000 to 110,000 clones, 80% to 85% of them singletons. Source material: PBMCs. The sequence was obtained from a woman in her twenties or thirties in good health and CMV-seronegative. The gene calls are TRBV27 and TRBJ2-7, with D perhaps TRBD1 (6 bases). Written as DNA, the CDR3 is TGTGCCAGCATCCGCAGGGGCTCATACCTAACCTCCTACGAGCAGTACTTC. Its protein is CASIRRGSYLTSYEQYF.